Sequencing of this TCR beta chain was carried out in a study of identical twins. The study, taken as a whole, reports: Zero-insertion analyses might be partly confounded by invariant T cells like MAIT and iNKT. Monozygotic twins shared more out-of-frame TCR alpha than recombination models predicted.

Template switching created a universal primer site, and the cDNA included unique molecular identifiers. Each CDR3 protein is one row after TCRdb ran MiXCR on the 5' RACE reads. In the table there are approximately 690,000 distinct CDR3 sequences, 6.1% of which are singletons. This CDR3 region has 13 residues. CDR1 SQVTM and CDR2 ANQGSEA come from the germline V gene. V was trimmed by 5 bases and J by 4 bases, leaving 13 bases between them. In regard to this clonotype: Its antigen remains unidentified.

The chain combines TRBV29-1 with TRBJ2-3; no reliable D call. Sequencing was performed on naive T cells sorted from blood. This clonotype originated in a man aged 18 to 30 in good health. CDR3 in amino acids: CSVTVRTADTQYF. The CDR3, as DNA: TGCAGCGTTACGGTCCGGACCGCAGATACGCAGTATTTT.